The clone carrying this T cell receptor beta chain has only a few counts. The data originate from a study of CD8+ T cells in alopecia areata. Lesional scalp tissue (obtained by punch biopsy) and peripheral blood were collected from alopecia areata patients. Following RNA extraction, reverse transcription yielded cDNA that acted as the sequencing template. The method was immunoSEQ multiplex PCR; TCRdb's version includes in-frame clones alone and lacks a portion of them. The data show 80,000 to 100,000 clones, around 45% seen once. Sequencing was done on a sample of CD4+ T cells sorted from blood. The receptor was isolated from a human donor with alopecia areata.

CDR3 nucleotides: TGTGCCATCAGTGAGGGGGCCCTGTCCTACAATGAGCAGTTCTTC. Translation: CAISEGALSYNEQFF. The gene calls are TRBV10-3 and TRBJ2-1; perhaps TRBD1 as D (5 bases). The CDR3 runs to 15 residues. The germline V gene encodes CDR1 ENHRY and CDR2 SYGVKD. V was trimmed by 2 bases and J by 1 base, leaving 9 bases between them.